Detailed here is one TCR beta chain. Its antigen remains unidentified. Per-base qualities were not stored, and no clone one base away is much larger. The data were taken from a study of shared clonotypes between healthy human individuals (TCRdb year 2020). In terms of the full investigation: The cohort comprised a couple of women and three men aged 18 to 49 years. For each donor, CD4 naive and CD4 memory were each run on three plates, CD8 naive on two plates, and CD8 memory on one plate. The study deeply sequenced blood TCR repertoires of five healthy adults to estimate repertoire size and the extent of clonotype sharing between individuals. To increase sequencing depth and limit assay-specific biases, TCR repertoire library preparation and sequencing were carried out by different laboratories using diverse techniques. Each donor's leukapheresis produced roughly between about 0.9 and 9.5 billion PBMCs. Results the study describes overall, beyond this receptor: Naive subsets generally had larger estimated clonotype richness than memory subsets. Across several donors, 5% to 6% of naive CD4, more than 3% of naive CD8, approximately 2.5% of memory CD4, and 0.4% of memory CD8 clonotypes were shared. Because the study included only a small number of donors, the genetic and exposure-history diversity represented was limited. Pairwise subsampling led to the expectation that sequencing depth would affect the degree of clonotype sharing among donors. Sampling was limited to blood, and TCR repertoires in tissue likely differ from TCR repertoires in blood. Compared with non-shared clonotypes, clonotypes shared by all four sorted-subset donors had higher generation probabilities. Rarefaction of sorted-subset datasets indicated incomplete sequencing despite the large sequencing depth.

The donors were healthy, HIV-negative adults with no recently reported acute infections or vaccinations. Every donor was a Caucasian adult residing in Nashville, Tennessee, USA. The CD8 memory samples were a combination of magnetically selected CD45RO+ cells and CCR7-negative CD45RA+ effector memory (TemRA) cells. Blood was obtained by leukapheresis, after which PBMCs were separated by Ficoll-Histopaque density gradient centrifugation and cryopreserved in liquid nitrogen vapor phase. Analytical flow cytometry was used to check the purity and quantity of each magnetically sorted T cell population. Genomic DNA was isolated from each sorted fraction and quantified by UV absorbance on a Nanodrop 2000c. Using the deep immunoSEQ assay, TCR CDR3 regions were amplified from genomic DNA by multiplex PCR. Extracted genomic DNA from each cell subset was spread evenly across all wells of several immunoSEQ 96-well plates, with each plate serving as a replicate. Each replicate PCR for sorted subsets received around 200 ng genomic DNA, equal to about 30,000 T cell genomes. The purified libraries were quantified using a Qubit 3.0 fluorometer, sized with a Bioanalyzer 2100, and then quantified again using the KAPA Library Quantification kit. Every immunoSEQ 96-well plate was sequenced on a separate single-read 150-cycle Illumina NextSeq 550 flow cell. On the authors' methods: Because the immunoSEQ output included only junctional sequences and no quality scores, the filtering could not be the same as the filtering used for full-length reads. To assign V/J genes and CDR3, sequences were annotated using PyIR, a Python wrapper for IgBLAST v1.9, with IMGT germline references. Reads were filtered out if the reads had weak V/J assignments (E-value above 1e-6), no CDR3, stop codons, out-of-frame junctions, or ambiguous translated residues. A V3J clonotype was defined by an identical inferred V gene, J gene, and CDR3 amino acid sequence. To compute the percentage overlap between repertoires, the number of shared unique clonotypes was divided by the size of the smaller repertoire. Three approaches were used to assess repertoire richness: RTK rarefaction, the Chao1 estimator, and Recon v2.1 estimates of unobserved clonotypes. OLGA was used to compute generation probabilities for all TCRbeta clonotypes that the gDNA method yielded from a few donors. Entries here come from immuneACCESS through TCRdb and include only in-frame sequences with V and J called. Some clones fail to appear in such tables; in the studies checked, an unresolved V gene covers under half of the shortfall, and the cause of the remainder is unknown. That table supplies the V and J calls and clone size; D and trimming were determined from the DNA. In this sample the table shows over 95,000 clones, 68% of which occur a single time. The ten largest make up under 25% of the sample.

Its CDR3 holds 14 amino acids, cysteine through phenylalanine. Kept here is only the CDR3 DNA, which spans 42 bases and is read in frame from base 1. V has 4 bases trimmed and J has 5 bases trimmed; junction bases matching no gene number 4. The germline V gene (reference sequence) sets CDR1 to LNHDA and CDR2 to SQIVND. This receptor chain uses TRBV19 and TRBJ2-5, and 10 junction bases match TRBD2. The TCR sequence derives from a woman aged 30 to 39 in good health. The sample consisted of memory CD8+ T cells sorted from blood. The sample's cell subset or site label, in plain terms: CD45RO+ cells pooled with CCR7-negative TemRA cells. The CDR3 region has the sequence CASSKREGRETQYF. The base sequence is TGTGCCAGTAGTAAGCGGGAGGGCAGGGAGACCCAGTACTTC.